This entry lists 14 T cell receptor beta chains sequenced from one sample in a study of identical twins. TCRdb processed the 5' RACE reads anew with MiXCR; each CDR3 protein has one entry. The table has more than 1.5 million distinct CDR3 sequences, roughly 35% seen once. Sequencing was done on a sample of cord blood. Receptors were obtained from a newborn girl in good health.

The chain employs TRBV29-1 and TRBJ1-5; 10 nucleotides align to TRBD1. The CDR3 spans 17 residues. Germline V gives CDR1 SQVTM, CDR2 ANQGSEA. Losses at the gene ends were 3 bases for V and 0 bases for J; bases not matched to a gene: 8. The CDR3 DNA reads as TGCAGCGTTGAGAAGGGACAGGGGCCCCATAGCAATCAGCCCCAGCATTTT. Protein sequence: CSVEKGQGPHSNQPQHF.

This clonotype appeared many times. The genes are TRBV20-1 and TRBJ2-4; perhaps TRBD2 as D (5 bases). V lost 2 bases to trimming and J lost 0 bases, with 8 bases between them. There are 14 residues in the CDR3. CDR1 is DFQATT, CDR2 SNEGSKA, per germline (reference sequence). The CDR3 sequence: CSARPGLAKNIQYF. The CDR3 nucleotides read TGCAGTGCTAGACCTGGACTAGCCAAAAACATTCAGTACTTC.

A word on this clonotype: A junction boundary mismatches the germline segment, possibly from a read error. This chain connects TRBV12-3 or TRBV12-4 to TRBJ2-7; TRBD2 matches at 12 bases. CDR3 length: 16 amino acids. CDR3 region: CAGSTQTGLAGLEQYF. The CDR3 nucleotides read TGTGCCGGCAGTACGCAGACGGGACTAGCGGGCCTCGAGCAGTACTTC.

This clonotype has a handful of counts. This chain links TRBV4-1 with TRBJ2-5; possible D gene TRBD2, 5 bases. The CDR3 consists of 16 residues. Germline CDR1 MGHRA, CDR2 YSYEKL. Trimming took off 4 bases at V and 3 bases at J, with 18 bases between the two ends. The chain's CDR3 is CASSPGYSSWEETQYF. The DNA for the CDR3 is TGCGCCAGCAGCCCAGGATATTCTAGCTGGGAAGAGACCCAGTACTTC.

The gene calls are TRBV14 and TRBJ1-4; D might be TRBD1 (5 bases). Germline V CDR1 and CDR2: SGHDN, FVKESK. V was shortened by 0 bases and J by 8 bases, with 19 bases between the two germline ends. The CDR3 totals 17 residues. CDR3 nucleotide sequence: TGTGCCAGCAGCCAAGATGGGGGACGGCAGGGAGGCGAAAAACTGTTTTTT. Amino acids: CASSQDGGRQGGEKLFF.

The chain recombines TRBV11-2 with TRBJ2-7, with 7 bases matching TRBD2. V shed 1 base, J shed 4 bases, and the junction held 7 bases outside the gene matches. The CDR3 has 15 amino acids. Germline CDR1 is SGHAT and CDR2 is FQNNGV. In DNA form, the CDR3 reads TGTGCCAGCAGCTTAGTCTCGCGGGGGTTATACGAGCAGTACTTC. Protein product: CASSLVSRGLYEQYF.

J is TRBJ1-5 and V is TRBV4-1; possibly TRBD1 for D (6 bases). The CDR3 runs 13 residues. Trimming pared 3 bases from V and 5 bases from J, leaving 8 bases between. Germline lookup yields CDR1 MGHRA and CDR2 YSYEKL. Written as DNA, the CDR3 is TGCGCCAGCAGCCATGCAGGGGATCAGCCCCAGCATTTT. Encoded protein: CASSHAGDQPQHF.

In its sample, this clonotype was seen a few times. V and J are TRBV10-3 and TRBJ2-5, with D possibly matching TRBD1 (6 bases). V gave up 6 bases and J gave up 1 base, with 24 bases separating them. There are 18 residues in the CDR3. Germline CDR1 is ENHRY and CDR2 is SYGVKD. CDR3 coding DNA: TGTGCCATCAGGTCCGGGACACCTCATTCCCCCTCCCAAGAGACCCAGTACTTC. It specifies CAIRSGTPHSPSQETQYF.

This clonotype was detected only a few times. The chain recombines TRBV11-2 with TRBJ2-3; tentative D call: TRBD1 (6 bases). This CDR3 has 15 residues. V lost 0 bases to trimming and J lost 6 bases, with 13 bases between them. CDR1 and CDR2 from the germline V gene are SGHAT and FQNNGV. DNA for the CDR3: TGTGCCAGCAGCTTAGATCGCCCTAGGGGGGATACGCAGTATTTT. This sequence encodes CASSLDRPRGDTQYF.

The J gene is TRBJ2-2, the V gene TRBV25-1; 9 bases fit TRBD1. The CDR3 runs 15 residues. V shed 1 base, J shed 5 bases, and the junction held 2 bases outside the gene matches. The germline V gene encodes CDR1 MGHDK and CDR2 SYGVNS. This CDR3 reads CASSEWDRETGELFF. CDR3 in DNA: TGTGCCAGCAGTGAATGGGACAGGGAAACCGGGGAGCTGTTTTTT.

The CDR3 spells CASSPGWGYEQYF. The CDR3 nucleotides read TGTGCCAGCAGCCCAGGTTGGGGCTACGAGCAGTACTTC. This chain links TRBV7-2 with TRBJ2-7; no reliable D call. V lost 5 bases and J lost 3, with 11 bases in between. CDR1 is SGHTA, CDR2 FQGNSA, per germline. This CDR3 comprises 13 residues.

This clonotype has just a few counts. V gene TRBV20-1 combines with J gene TRBJ2-1; 10 nucleotides line up with TRBD2. The trim removed 0 bases at V and 7 bases at J, leaving 6 bases unmatched. Germline assignment: CDR1 DFQATT and CDR2 SNEGSKA (reference sequence). The CDR3 covers 15 residues. CDR3 nucleotide sequence: TGCAGTGCTAGAGATCCTAGCGGGAGAATGAATGAGCAGTTCTTC. This translates into CSARDPSGRMNEQFF.

V usage is TRBV5-5 and J usage is TRBJ1-2, with no clear D. V lost 2 bases and J lost 3, with 11 bases in between. Per the germline V gene, CDR1 is SGHKS and CDR2 is YYEKEE (reference sequence). CDR3 size: 14 residues. The CDR3 bases are TGTGCCAGCAGCTTAAGCAGGCAGGACTATGGCTACACCTTC. The encoded protein is CASSLSRQDYGYTF.

The CDR3 loop reads CASASDYNEQYF. For the CDR3, the DNA is TGTGCCAGCGCTAGCGACTACAATGAGCAGTACTTC. The chain joins TRBV4-2 to TRBJ2-1; weak D call: TRBD2 (6 bases). Judging by the DNA end, TRBJ2-7 fits better; the J call may be wrong. Germline V gene lookup returns CDR1 LGHNA and CDR2 YNFKEQ. This CDR3 contains 12 residues.